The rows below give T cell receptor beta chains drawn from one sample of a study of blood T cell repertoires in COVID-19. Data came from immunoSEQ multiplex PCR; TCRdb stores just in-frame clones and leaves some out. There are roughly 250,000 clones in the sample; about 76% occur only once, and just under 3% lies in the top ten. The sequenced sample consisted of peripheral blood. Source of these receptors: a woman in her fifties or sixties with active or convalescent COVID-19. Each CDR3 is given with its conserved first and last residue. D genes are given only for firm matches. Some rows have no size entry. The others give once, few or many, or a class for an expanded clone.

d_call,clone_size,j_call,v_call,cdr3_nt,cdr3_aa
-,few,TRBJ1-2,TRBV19,TGTGCCAGTAGTTCAAGCGGGAAAGGCGGCTATGGCTACACCTTC,CASSSSGKGGYGYTF
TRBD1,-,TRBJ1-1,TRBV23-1,TGCGCCAGCAGTCAATCAGGAACTCGACAGGGGGAAACTGAAGCTTTCTTT,CASSQSGTRQGETEAFF
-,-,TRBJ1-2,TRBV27,TGTGCCAGCGGCACATTCTACTATGGCTACACCTTC,CASGTFYYGYTF
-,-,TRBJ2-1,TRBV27,TGTGCCAGCAGTTTAGGGCAGGGGATTAATGAGCAGTTCTTC,CASSLGQGINEQFF
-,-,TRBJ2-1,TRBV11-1,TGTGCCAGCAGCCCCCACTCCGCCAATGAGCAGTTCTTC,CASSPHSANEQFF
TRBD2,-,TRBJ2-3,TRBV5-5,TGTGCCAGCAGCTGGGACCCCAGCGGGGGGGCGGTAGATACGCAGTATTTT,CASSWDPSGGAVDTQYF
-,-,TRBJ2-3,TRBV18,TGTGCCAGCTCACCACGGACAGAGAGCACAGATACGCAGTATTTT,CASSPRTESTDTQYF
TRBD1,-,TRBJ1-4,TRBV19,TGTGCCAGTAGTTATTCCCCCGACAGGGGGGTAGATGAAAAACTGTTTTTT,CASSYSPDRGVDEKLFF
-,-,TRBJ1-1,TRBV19,TGTGCCAGTAGTATAAGCGGGCCTCGGACTGAAGCTTTCTTT,CASSISGPRTEAFF
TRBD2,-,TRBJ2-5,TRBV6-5,TGTGCCAGCTCTGGCGGGGGGGCGGCTCGACAGACCCAGTACTTC,CASSGGGAARQTQYF
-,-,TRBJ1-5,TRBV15,TGTGCCACCAGCAGAGGGGGCAGGGGTGGCAATCAGCCCCAGCATTTT,CATSRGGRGGNQPQHF
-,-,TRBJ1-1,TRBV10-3,TGTGCCATCAGAGTAACAGGGTTGGACACTGAAGCTTTCTTT,CAIRVTGLDTEAFF
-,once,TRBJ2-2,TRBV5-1,TGCGCCAGCAGCTTCCTGACAGGTGGGACCGGGGAGCTGTTTTTT,CASSFLTGGTGELFF
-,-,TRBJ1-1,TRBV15,TGTGCCACCAGCAGAGATTTAGCGGGAAACACTGAAGCTTTCTTT,CATSRDLAGNTEAFF
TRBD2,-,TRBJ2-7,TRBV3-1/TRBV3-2,TGTGCCAGCAGCTCCGGACTAGCGGGGGGCTACGAGCAGTACTTC,CASSSGLAGGYEQYF
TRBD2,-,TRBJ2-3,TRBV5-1,TGCGCCAGCAGCTCTAGCGGGGATAGCACAGATACGCAGTATTTT,CASSSSGDSTDTQYF
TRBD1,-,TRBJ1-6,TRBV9,TGTGCCAGCAGCGAGAGGACAGGGCATTCACCCCTCCACTTT,CASSERTGHSPLHF
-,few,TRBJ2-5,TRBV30,TGTGCCTGGATTCGGTCTGAGACCCAGTACTTC,CAWIRSETQYF
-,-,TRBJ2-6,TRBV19,TGTGCCAGTAGGCGGAGCTCTGGGGCCAACGTCCTGACTTTC,CASRRSSGANVLTF
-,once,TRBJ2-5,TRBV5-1,TGCGCCAGCAGCCCCGGGACTCGCGAAGAGACCCAGTACTTC,CASSPGTREETQYF
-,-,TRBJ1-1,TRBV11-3,TGTGCCAGCAGCCCCCGTGGGGGCGTGGGCACTGAAGCTTTCTTT,CASSPRGGVGTEAFF
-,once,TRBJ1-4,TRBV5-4,TGTGCCAGCAGCTCGCTAGACCGGGATGCGAGTGAAAAACTGTTTTTT,CASSSLDRDASEKLFF
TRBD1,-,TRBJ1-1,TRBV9,TGTGCCAGCAGCGTAGCACAGGGGGCTAACACTGAAGCTTTCTTT,CASSVAQGANTEAFF
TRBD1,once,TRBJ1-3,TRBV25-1,TGTGCCAGCAGGGACAGGGCTGGAAACACCATATATTTT,CASRDRAGNTIYF
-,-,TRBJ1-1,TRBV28,TGTGCCAGCAGTTACAGGGATGCTTTCTTT,CASSYRDAFF
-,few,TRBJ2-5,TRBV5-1,TGCGCCAGCAGCTTGAGCGGGGAGACCCAGTACTTC,CASSLSGETQYF
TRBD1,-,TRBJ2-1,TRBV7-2,TGTGCCAGCAGCCGGTCCCGACAGGGGGACAATGAGCAGTTCTTC,CASSRSRQGDNEQFF
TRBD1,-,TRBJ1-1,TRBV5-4,TGTGCCAGCAGTTCTACAGGGGTGGACACTGAAGCTTTCTTT,CASSSTGVDTEAFF
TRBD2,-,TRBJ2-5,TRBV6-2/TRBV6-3,TGTGCCAGCAGCCGGACTAGCGGGGGGCTTCAAGAGACCCAGTACTTC,CASSRTSGGLQETQYF
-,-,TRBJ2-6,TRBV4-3,TGCGCCAGCAGCCAAGACTGGCAGAATTGGGCCAACGTCCTGACTTTC,CASSQDWQNWANVLTF
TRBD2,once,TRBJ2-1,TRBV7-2,TGTGCCAGCAGCCCTAATCCAGGCCGGGGACTAAACGACAATGAGCAGTTCTTC,CASSPNPGRGLNDNEQFF
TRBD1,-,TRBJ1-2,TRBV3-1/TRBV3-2,TGTGCCAGCAGCCAAGAGGACAGGGAGAAGGACTATGGCTACACCTTC,CASSQEDREKDYGYTF
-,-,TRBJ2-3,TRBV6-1,TGTGCCAGCAGTGAAGCTGGGACGGGAGCCGAGGATACGCAGTATTTT,CASSEAGTGAEDTQYF
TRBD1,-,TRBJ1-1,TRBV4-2,TGTGCCACGCGGCCAGGGGGTAACCAGAACACTGAAGCTTTCTTT,CATRPGGNQNTEAFF
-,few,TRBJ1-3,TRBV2,TGTGCCAGCAGTGAAGCGCAGGCAGGGACTGGAAACACCATATATTTT,CASSEAQAGTGNTIYF
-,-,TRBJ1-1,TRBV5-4,TGTGCCAGCAGCTTGGTTGGGGGGGGCGGTACTGAAGCTTTCTTT,CASSLVGGGGTEAFF
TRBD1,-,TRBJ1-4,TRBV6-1,TGTGCCAGCAGTGATGCGTTATTGACAGGGACTAATGAAAAACTGTTTTTT,CASSDALLTGTNEKLFF
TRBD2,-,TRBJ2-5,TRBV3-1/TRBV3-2,TGTGCCAGCAGCCAAGACCTAGTAGCGGGGGCCGAAGAGACCCAGTACTTC,CASSQDLVAGAEETQYF
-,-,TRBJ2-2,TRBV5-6,TGTGCCAGCAGCTCCGGGAACACCGGGGAGCTGTTTTTT,CASSSGNTGELFF
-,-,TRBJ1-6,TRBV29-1,TGCAGCTGCCGTGTCAGGGGCGTTAATTCACCCCTCCACTTT,CSCRVRGVNSPLHF
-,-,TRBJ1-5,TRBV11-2,TGTGCCAGCAGCTTAGTGGTGGGCCAGCCCCAGCATTTT,CASSLVVGQPQHF